This is a list of T cell receptor beta chains from one sample in a study of metastatic and nonmetastatic thyroid tumors. TCRdb redid the clone calls on the PCR reads using MiXCR. The sample includes roughly 20,000 clones, roughly 18% seen only once; the top ten take 2.7%. The source material was adjacent normal tissue. These receptor sequences come from a male donor with papillary thyroid cancer or a benign thyroid nodule (not recorded which). Some clones in this sample may be carry-over from other donors' samples. Both conserved end residues are part of each CDR3. A D gene is named only where the DNA matches it firmly. Not every row has a clone size; where given, it reads once, few, many or a size class.

CASSSTGLLTDTQYF	TGTGCCAGCAGCTCAACAGGCCTTCTCACAGATACGCAGTATTTT	TRBV9	TRBJ2-3	NA	many
CASSRRDFSMAEAFF	TGTGCCAGCAGTCGACGGGACTTCTCAATGGCTGAAGCTTTCTTT	TRBV6-1	TRBJ1-1	NA	medium-sized
CSASDREYTEAFF	TGCAGTGCTTCCGACAGAGAGTACACTGAAGCTTTCTTT	TRBV20-1	TRBJ1-1	NA	NA
CASTTVGASNEQFF	TGTGCCAGCACAACGGTGGGGGCGAGCAATGAGCAGTTCTTC	TRBV12-3/TRBV12-4	TRBJ2-1	NA	medium-sized
CASSSGGVGNEQFF	TGCGCCAGCAGTAGCGGAGGGGTAGGCAATGAGCAGTTCTTC	TRBV5-1	TRBJ2-1	NA	many
CSASFAFEKLFF	TGCAGTGCTAGTTTCGCCTTCGAAAAACTGTTTTTT	TRBV20-1	TRBJ1-4	NA	many
CATSDLSSLDDNEQFF	TGTGCCACCAGTGATTTGAGTAGCTTAGACGACAATGAGCAGTTCTTC	TRBV24-1	TRBJ2-1	NA	many
CASSESRGSQSGYTF	TGTGCCAGCAGTGAAAGTCGGGGGAGCCAGAGCGGCTACACCTTC	TRBV6-4	TRBJ1-2	NA	medium-sized
CASSFIDPTDTQCF	TGCGCCAGCAGCTTCATAGACCCGACAGATACGCAGTGTTTT	TRBV5-1	TRBJ2-3	NA	NA
CASRPLATSYSNQPQHF	TGTGCCAGCCGTCCCCTGGCCACGTCATATAGCAATCAGCCCCAGCATTTT	TRBV19	TRBJ1-5	NA	NA
CSASSPGQGAREQYF	TGCAGTGCTTCCAGTCCGGGACAGGGGGCAAGGGAGCAGTACTTC	TRBV20-1	TRBJ2-7	TRBD1	NA
CSARAAVTIKYEQYF	TGCAGTGCTAGAGCTGCCGTGACTATCAAATACGAGCAGTACTTC	TRBV20-1	TRBJ2-7	NA	many
CASSPTRPASTDTQYF	TGTGCCAGCTCACCCACCCGCCCAGCTAGCACAGATACGCAGTATTTT	TRBV18	TRBJ2-3	NA	NA
CASSRSGTGTVGGANVLTF	TGTGCCAGCAGCCGTTCTGGGACAGGGACAGTTGGAGGGGCCAACGTCCTGACTTTC	TRBV4-2	TRBJ2-6	TRBD1	many
CASGKTLGQGYYNEQFF	TGTGCTAGTGGCAAGACCCTAGGACAGGGGTACTACAATGAGCAGTTCTTC	TRBV12-5	TRBJ2-1	TRBD1	many
CASSQQGGMEAFF	TGTGCCAGCAGCCAACAGGGGGGGATGGAAGCTTTCTTT	TRBV3-1	TRBJ1-1	TRBD1	many
CASGTLNTEAFF	TGTGCCTCAGGGACACTGAACACTGAAGCTTTCTTT	TRBV30	TRBJ1-1	NA	NA
CASSLEGGAEQYF	TGTGCCAGCAGCTTAGAAGGGGGTGCCGAGCAGTACTTC	TRBV7-9	TRBJ2-7	NA	many
CASSIGPTGAGGYTF	TGTGCTAGTAGTATAGGCCCGACAGGGGCTGGTGGCTACACCTTC	TRBV19	TRBJ1-2	TRBD1	many
CATEGWDGNEQFF	TGTGCCACCGAAGGGTGGGATGGGAATGAGCAGTTCTTC	TRBV24-1	TRBJ2-1	NA	medium-sized
CASSQMGQATNEKLFF	TGCGCCAGCAGCCAAATGGGTCAGGCAACTAATGAAAAACTGTTTTTT	TRBV4-3	TRBJ1-4	NA	many
CASSIGTGVGYTF	TGTGCCAGCAGCATTGGGACAGGGGTTGGCTACACCTTC	TRBV11-2	TRBJ1-2	TRBD1	many
CASSLQGGADGYTF	TGTGCCAGCAGCCTCCAAGGGGGCGCGGATGGCTACACCTTC	TRBV6-1	TRBJ1-2	TRBD1	medium-sized
CASRSTVSSQPQYF	TGTGCCAGCAGGTCGACAGTTAGCAGTCAGCCCCAGTATTTT	TRBV28	TRBJ2-3	NA	NA
CASSLESRGGLGETQYF	TGCGCCAGCAGCTTGGAAAGTCGGGGGGGCCTTGGGGAGACCCAGTACTTC	TRBV5-1	TRBJ2-5	TRBD2	many
CAWIGATGELFF	TGTGCCTGGATCGGGGCCACCGGGGAGCTGTTTTTT	TRBV30	TRBJ2-2	NA	many
CATLSGLAGSTEAFF	TGTGCCACCTTATCCGGACTGGCAGGGAGCACTGAAGCTTTCTTT	TRBV6-1	TRBJ1-1	NA	NA
CASSVDLGWSYNEQFF	TGTGCCAGCAGCGTAGATCTAGGGTGGTCCTACAATGAGCAGTTCTTC	TRBV9	TRBJ2-1	NA	many
CASSVGGQGINEQFF	TGTGCCAGCAGCGTAGGGGGACAGGGGATAAATGAGCAGTTCTTC	TRBV9	TRBJ2-1	TRBD1	many
CASSLAYENTEAFF	TGTGCCAGCAGCTTAGCTTACGAGAACACTGAAGCTTTCTTT	TRBV7-9	TRBJ1-1	NA	many
CASRRLAGGPGKETQYF	TGTGCCAGCAGAAGACTAGCGGGAGGGCCGGGGAAAGAGACCCAGTACTTC	TRBV6-6	TRBJ2-5	TRBD2	few
CASSLQGKGGGYTF	TGTGCCAGCAGTTTACAGGGAAAGGGGGGTGGCTACACCTTC	TRBV12-3/TRBV12-4	TRBJ1-2	NA	NA
CASSLVGANYGYTF	TGTGCCAGCAGCCTAGTTGGCGCTAACTATGGCTACACCTTC	TRBV11-1	TRBJ1-2	NA	NA
CASSPPGTGELFF	TGTGCCAGCAGCCCTCCTGGCACCGGGGAGCTGTTTTTT	TRBV9	TRBJ2-2	NA	many
CASRGAPNEKLFF	TGTGCCAGCCGGGGGGCGCCTAATGAAAAACTGTTTTTT	TRBV12-3/TRBV12-4	TRBJ1-4	NA	medium-sized
CASSADRVGGYTF	TGCGCCAGCAGCGCTGACCGGGTCGGTGGCTACACCTTC	TRBV4-3	TRBJ1-2	NA	many
CASSKLPGLNTDTQYF	TGCGCCAGCAGCAAGCTTCCGGGACTTAACACAGATACGCAGTATTTT	TRBV4-1	TRBJ2-3	NA	many
CDSSVDQGRDEYNEQFF	TGTGACAGCAGCGTAGACCAAGGACGGGACGAATACAATGAGCAGTTCTTC	TRBV9	TRBJ2-1	NA	NA
CATRETGEGNTGELFF	TGTGCCACCAGAGAGACGGGGGAGGGGAACACCGGGGAGCTGTTTTTT	TRBV24-1	TRBJ2-2	TRBD2	many
CAVSAPNQPQHF	TGCGCCGTCAGTGCTCCGAATCAGCCCCAGCATTTT	TRBV10-3	TRBJ1-5	NA	NA
CSASSGAYEQYF	TGCAGTGCTAGTAGCGGGGCCTACGAGCAGTACTTC	TRBV20-1	TRBJ2-7	TRBD2	NA
CASSELAGYTF	TGTGCCAGCAGTGAACTAGCTGGCTACACCTTC	TRBV6-1	TRBJ1-2	NA	many
CASRMGKWEQYF	TGTGCCAGCAGGATGGGGAAGTGGGAGCAGTACTTC	TRBV28	TRBJ2-7	NA	medium-sized
CASSLEEWGNTEAFF	TGTGCCAGCAGCTTGGAGGAGTGGGGGAACACTGAAGCTTTCTTT	TRBV5-5	TRBJ1-1	NA	NA
CASSEEFLQSGANFLTF	TGTGCCAGCAGTGAAGAGTTTTTGCAGTCTGGGGCCAACTTCCTGACTTTC	TRBV6-1	TRBJ2-6	NA	few
CASNSVAGGLYNEQFF	TGTGCCAGCAATTCGGTAGCGGGAGGGCTCTACAATGAGCAGTTCTTC	TRBV6-2/TRBV6-3	TRBJ2-1	TRBD2	medium-sized
CASSPQPHDVSYEQYF	TGTGCCAGCTCACCCCAACCCCATGACGTCTCCTACGAGCAGTACTTC	TRBV18	TRBJ2-7	NA	many
CASSVAVGGSYEQYF	TGTGCCAGCAGTGTGGCGGTAGGGGGGAGCTACGAGCAGTACTTC	TRBV28	TRBJ2-7	NA	medium-sized
CASSSSPHSNQPQHF	TGTGCCAGCAGCTCCTCCCCACATAGCAATCAGCCCCAGCATTTT	TRBV11-2	TRBJ1-5	NA	many
CASSTYTGQGVGPIPFF	TGTGCCAGCAGCACCTATACTGGACAGGGTGTGGGACCAATTCCTTTCTTT	TRBV7-3	TRBJ1-1	TRBD1	many